This T cell receptor beta chain was captured by sequencing in a study of T cells after somatic rescue of genetic block. Only in-frame clones appear in the TCRdb table, and some are missing; sequencing was by immunoSEQ multiplex PCR. The sample records tens of thousands of clones, 85% to 95% being singletons. The material sequenced was peripheral blood mononuclear cells (PBMCs). This receptor was identified in a man in his forties or fifties.

The CDR3 nucleotides read TGTGCCACCAGCAGAGATCTTGATACTTCACCCCTCCACTTT. It is translated as CATSRDLDTSPLHF. The genes are TRBV15 and TRBJ1-6; D is unclear. Germline values: CDR1 LNHNV, CDR2 YYDKDF (reference sequence). Trimming cost V 0 bases and J 9 bases, with 9 bases left between them. This CDR3 contains 14 residues.